The clone carrying this T cell receptor beta chain was counted a few times. This sample was included in a study of blood T cell repertoires in COVID-19. Sequencing used immunoSEQ multiplex PCR; TCRdb keeps in-frame clones, though not all of them. The data show 70,000 to 90,000 clones, 85% to 90% seen once. V gave up 1 base and J gave up 1 base, with 5 bases separating them. Germline V lookup: CDR1 SGDLS, CDR2 YYNGEE. The CDR3 is 13 amino acids. Sequenced sample: peripheral blood. The rearrangement uses TRBV9 and TRBJ1-1; the D is unclear. This sequence originates from a man in his fifties or sixties with acute or convalescent COVID-19. CDR3 residues: CASSVNTNTEAFF. The CDR3 nucleotides read TGTGCCAGCAGCGTAAACACGAACACTGAAGCTTTCTTT. Combining the CDR3 with reference TRBV9 and TRBJ1-1 gives the whole variable domain DSGVTQTPKHLITATGQRVTLRCSPRSGDLSVYWYQQSLDQGLQFLIQYYNGEERAKGNILERFSAQQFPDLHSELNLSSLELGDSALYFCASSVNTNTEAFFGQGTRLTVV.